This paragraph covers one T cell receptor (beta chain) sequence. These data originate in a study of blood T cell repertoires in COVID-19. This table comes from immunoSEQ multiplex PCR, and its TCRdb copy is limited to in-frame clones, with some not included. The table shows some 200,000 clones, with about 86% occurring only once. Germline V gene data show CDR1 as SGHRS and CDR2 as YFSETQ. The CDR3 is made up of 12 amino acids. Between the trimmed V and J ends, which lost 0 bases and 10 bases, there was a span of 8 bases. Sequencing was carried out using peripheral blood. This TCR was sampled from a woman between 18 and 29 years old who had recovered from COVID-19. The chain couples TRBV5-1 to TRBJ2-1, with TRBD1 as a possible D gene (6 bases). The CDR3 DNA reads as TGCGCCAGCAGCTTGGGTGGACAGGAGCAGTTCTTC. Protein product: CASSLGGQEQFF.